This entry lists 28 T cell receptor beta chains sequenced from one sample in a study of quantifying T cell responses using KT2 cells (dated by TCRdb to the late 2010s). Concerning the study at large: RNA was DNase-treated and reverse transcribed with TCR alpha and beta constant-region primers, mostly using SuperScript III.

Library prep was done by UMI-ligation and nested PCR. Data came from an Illumina MiSeq. Using T4 RNA ligase 1, a single-stranded oligonucleotide bearing the Illumina SP2 sequence plus a UMI was ligated onto the 3' end of the cDNA. PCR1 was run for 4 cycles (98 degrees C for 15 s, 69 degrees C for 30 s, 72 degrees C for 40 s), and an equimolar mix of RC1.1 and RC1.2, covering TRBC1 and TRBC2, was used as the beta primer. The public sequencing data were trimmed at Q25 with fastp and processed into clonotypes with MiXCR by TCRdb, which kept only in-frame beta chains. CDR3 protein sequences are deduplicated, and each keeps its most common genes and DNA. In all, the sample holds tens of thousands of distinct CDR3 sequences, and around an eighth of those were seen once. The ten largest clones add up to roughly 9% of the sample. Material: PBMCs spiked with cells of the T cell clone KT2. The receptors come from a human donor.

There are many counts of this clonotype. V usage is TRBV5-1 and J usage is TRBJ1-2; no firm D call. V dropped 5 bases and J dropped 5 bases, with 13 bases sitting between them. The CDR3 runs to 13 residues. Germline V gene lookup returns CDR1 SGHRS and CDR2 YFSETQ. The CDR3 protein is CASRETASYGYTF. The CDR3 DNA reads as TGCGCCAGCAGAGAAACCGCATCGTATGGCTACACCTTC. The variable domain in full, with the rest retrieved from reference TRBV5-1 and TRBJ1-2, is KAGVTQTPRYLIKTRGQQVTLSCSPISGHRSVSWYQQTPGQGLQFLFEYFSETQRNKGNFPGRFSGRQFSNSRSEMNVSTLELGDSALYLCASRETASYGYTFGSGTRLTVV.

The genes are TRBV5-4 and TRBJ2-3; D is unresolved. This CDR3 has 15 residues. Germline V gives CDR1 SGHNT, CDR2 YYREEE (reference sequence). V lost 0 bases and J lost 1, with 9 bases in between. This chain's CDR3 is CASSLGAPRTDTQYF. The CDR3 region has the DNA TGTGCCAGCAGCTTGGGGGCTCCCCGCACAGATACGCAGTATTTT.

In this sample, this clonotype turned up many times. This rearrangement joins TRBV7-6 to TRBJ1-1; D might be TRBD1 (5 bases). Trimming stripped 5 bases from V and 0 bases from J, with 10 bases between. The CDR3 has 14 residues. Looked up from germline, CDR1 is SGHVS and CDR2 is FNYEAQ. CDR3 DNA sequence: TGTGCCAGCAGCCTTGGGACCTTGAACACTGAAGCTTTCTTT. Translated: CASSLGTLNTEAFF.

There are a few counts of this clonotype. This chain links TRBV7-8 with TRBJ2-7; 7 bases fit TRBD1. Per germline, CDR1 SGHVS and CDR2 FQNEAQ. The V and J ends lost 3 bases and 2 bases, in that order; junction bases with no gene match: 13. This CDR3 contains 17 residues. The CDR3 loop is CASSFNLDRTRPYEQYF. The CDR3 region has the DNA TGTGCCAGCAGCTTCAACCTGGACAGGACCAGACCCTACGAGCAGTACTTC.

The sample holds many counts of this clonotype. The rearrangement joins TRBV30 to TRBJ1-1; D is ambiguous. This CDR3 has 12 residues. Between the trimmed V and J ends, which lost 8 bases and 1 base, there was a span of 11 bases. The germline gives CDR1 GTSNPN, CDR2 SVGIG (reference sequence). CDR3: CAGLRGNTEAFF. CDR3 bases: TGTGCCGGACTACGAGGGAACACTGAAGCTTTCTTT.

The chain recombines TRBV20-1 with TRBJ2-2; D might be TRBD1 or TRBD2, each matching 6 bases. V was pared by 6 bases and J by 5 bases, with 22 bases between. Looked up from germline, CDR1 is DFQATT and CDR2 is SNEGSKA (reference sequence). CDR3 length: 16 residues. The CDR3 DNA sequence: TGCAGTGCACGGGGGACACCAACTAAGCGGACCGGGGAGCTGTTTTTT. It specifies CSARGTPTKRTGELFF.

This clonotype was detected a few times. The chain links TRBV3-1 to TRBJ2-3; possibly TRBD2 for D (6 bases). Between the trimmed V and J ends, which lost 3 bases and 2 bases, there was a span of 12 bases. This CDR3 has 15 amino acids. Germline V gene sequence: CDR1 LGHDT, CDR2 YNNKEL (reference sequence). The CDR3 protein is CASSQTGGTTDTQYF. The CDR3 DNA follows: TGTGCCAGCAGCCAGACCGGGGGTACCACAGATACGCAGTATTTT.

Ten or more counts support this clonotype. The genes are TRBV20-1 and TRBJ2-7; perhaps D is TRBD1 or TRBD2 (5 bases each). The CDR3 consists of 17 residues. The V gene lost 1 base and the J gene lost 0 bases, with 19 bases spanning the gap. Germline V gives CDR1 DFQATT, CDR2 SNEGSKA (reference sequence). DNA of the CDR3: TGCAGTGCTAGAGGCCTTATGGGGGAGCGTAACTCCTACGAGCAGTACTTC. Its protein is CSARGLMGERNSYEQYF.

The chain combines TRBV20-1 with TRBJ2-1, with 8 bases fitting TRBD2. The CDR3 runs to 14 residues. V trimming: 3 bases; J trimming: 6 bases; junction bases outside the gene matches: 7. The germline V gene encodes CDR1 DFQATT and CDR2 SNEGSKA (reference sequence). In DNA form, the CDR3 reads TGCAGTGCTAGTAAAACGGGAGGGCCCAATGAGCAGTTCTTC. This gives the protein CSASKTGGPNEQFF.

In this sample, this clonotype turned up a few times. The chain couples TRBV20-1 to TRBJ2-3; 7 bases match TRBD1. Germline V gene lookup returns CDR1 DFQATT and CDR2 SNEGSKA (reference sequence). This CDR3 is 16 amino acids long. The trim removed 4 bases at V and 0 bases at J, leaving 10 bases unmatched. The CDR3 coding sequence is TGCAGTGCTATTCCCCTTGACAGGGTTAGCACAGATACGCAGTATTTT. It is translated as CSAIPLDRVSTDTQYF.

This clonotype was seen a handful of times. The CDR3 sequence: CASSSSYNTDTQYF. The CDR3 nucleotides read TGTGCCAGCAGCTCCTCCTATAACACAGATACGCAGTATTTT. This chain connects TRBV11-2 to TRBJ2-3, with D unresolved. This CDR3 comprises 14 residues. CDR1 and CDR2 from the germline V gene are SGHAT and FQNNGV. The V end lost 4 bases, the J end lost 2 bases, and 10 bases lay between the germline ends.

The V gene is TRBV4-1, the J gene TRBJ2-4; 9 nucleotides match TRBD1. The CDR3 spans 18 residues. The ends lost 3 bases at V and 0 bases at J; junction bases unmatched: 9. CDR1 is MGHRA and CDR2 is YSYEKL in the germline V gene. The DNA of the CDR3 is TGCGCCAGCAGCCAGGGCGCACAGGGGGCTCCAGCCAAAAACATTCAGTACTTC. Translating gives CASSQGAQGAPAKNIQYF.

The CDR3 bases are TGTGCCATCAGTGAGGCCGGGGGACAGAATCAGCCCCAGCATTTT. Translating gives CAISEAGGQNQPQHF. V usage is TRBV10-3 and J usage is TRBJ1-5; 7 bases align to TRBD1. Germline V gives CDR1 ENHRY, CDR2 SYGVKD. This CDR3 contains 15 residues. Trimming took 2 bases from V and 4 from J; bases not matched to a gene: 5.

This clonotype was seen repeatedly, ten times or more. The rearrangement uses TRBV6-5 and TRBJ2-7; D may be TRBD2 (5 bases). CDR1 MNHEY and CDR2 SVGAGI come from the germline V gene. The CDR3 runs 14 residues. The V end lost 1 base, the J end lost 5 bases, and 12 bases lay between the germline ends. CDR3 bases: TGTGCCAGCAGTTACTTAGAAGGGAGCAACGAGCAGTACTTC. This encodes CASSYLEGSNEQYF.

The chain recombines TRBV19 with TRBJ1-1; 8 bases agree with TRBD1. The V gene's germline CDR1 is LNHDA and CDR2 SQIVND (reference sequence). This CDR3 has 15 amino acids. V was pared by 3 bases and J by 2 bases, with 5 bases of the junction left unmatched. This chain's CDR3 is CASSIGTGANTEAFF. CDR3 sequence (DNA): TGTGCCAGTAGTATTGGGACAGGAGCAAACACTGAAGCTTTCTTT.

The CDR3 bases are TGTGCCAGCAGACGCAGCGGGAGGGGCACAGATACGCAGTATTTT. Protein product: CASRRSGRGTDTQYF. The rearrangement uses TRBV12-3 or TRBV12-4 and TRBJ2-3; TRBD2 matches at 10 bases. With V trimmed by 6 bases and J by 1 base, 4 bases remained unmatched. The CDR3 length is 15 residues.

This clonotype was seen many times. The V gene is TRBV9, the J gene TRBJ1-6; the D is unclear. In germline, CDR1 is SGDLS, CDR2 YYNGEE. V shed 0 bases and J shed 9 bases, with 10 bases lying between them. The CDR3 spans 14 residues. DNA for the CDR3: TGTGCCAGCAGCGTAGTTGAGGGAGCTTCACCCCTCCACTTT. Amino acid sequence: CASSVVEGASPLHF.

This rearrangement joins TRBV20-1 to TRBJ1-2, with D possibly being TRBD1 (5 bases). V lost 0 bases and J 4 bases, leaving 15 bases between the germline ends. Germline assignment: CDR1 DFQATT and CDR2 SNEGSKA (reference sequence). The CDR3 consists of 15 residues. CDR3 sequence reads: CSAREGYRGGYGYTF. CDR3 bases: TGCAGTGCTAGAGAGGGGTATAGGGGAGGCTATGGCTACACCTTC.

This sequence joins TRBV7-3 and TRBJ2-1; no clear D gene. Germline V gene sequence: CDR1 SGHTA, CDR2 FQGTGA. V lost 6 bases and J lost 10, with 16 bases in between. This CDR3 is built from 13 residues. CDR3 sequence (DNA): TGTGCCAGCAGTCTCGCTAGAGCCAACGAGCAGTTCTTC. Its protein product is CASSLARANEQFF.

There are a few counts of this clonotype. The chain carries TRBV3-1 and TRBJ2-3; 10 bases line up with TRBD2. Germline V gives CDR1 LGHDT, CDR2 YNNKEL (reference sequence). With 0 bases clipped from V and 0 bases from J, the junction kept 6 bases outside the gene matches. CDR3 size: 18 residues. This chain's CDR3 is CASSQEGLADSSTDTQYF. In DNA, the CDR3 is TGTGCCAGCAGCCAAGAAGGACTAGCGGATTCTAGCACAGATACGCAGTATTTT.

V is TRBV11-3 and J is TRBJ2-5; TRBD2 matches 14 bases. The CDR3 is 16 amino acids. The V gene's germline CDR1 is SGHNT and CDR2 YENEEA. Trimming at V came to 5 bases and at J to 1 base, leaving 3 bases not matched to a gene. The CDR3 DNA follows: TGTGCCAGCAGCCCGGGGACTAGCGGGGGCCAAGAGACCCAGTACTTC. Its translation is CASSPGTSGGQETQYF.

The table lists this clonotype with a few counts. V and J are TRBV5-1 and TRBJ2-1, with D possibly TRBD2 on 5 matching bases. The V and J ends lost 3 bases and 8 bases respectively, with 18 bases between them. Germline CDR1 SGHRS, CDR2 YFSETQ. This CDR3 has 15 amino acids. This CDR3 reads CASSSQFSGRDEQFF. Written as DNA, the CDR3 is TGCGCCAGCAGCTCGCAGTTCTCGGGGAGAGATGAGCAGTTCTTC.

This chain uses TRBV18 with TRBJ2-1; the D is unclear. The CDR3 spans 12 residues. In germline, CDR1 is KGHSH, CDR2 LQKENI. V was clipped by 6 bases and J by 7 bases, with 10 bases between them. CDR3 DNA sequence: TGTGCCAGCTCCCCGGGCCGGAATGAGCAGTTCTTC. Its translation: CASSPGRNEQFF.

This clonotype was observed many times. V is TRBV7-8 and J is TRBJ2-1; no clear D gene. V was cut by 7 bases and J by 5 bases, with 18 bases left in between. This CDR3 comprises 15 residues. The V gene's germline CDR1 is SGHVS and CDR2 FQNEAQ. The CDR3 DNA is TGTGCCAGCATGCGAGCGACAAATTCCCACAATGAGCAGTTCTTC. Translating it yields CASMRATNSHNEQFF. Together with reference TRBV7-8 and TRBJ2-1, the CDR3 gives the full variable domain: GAGVSQSPRYKVAKRGQDVALRCDPISGHVSLFWYQQALGQGPEFLTYFQNEAQLDKSGLPSDRFFAERPEGSVSTLKIQRTQQEDSAVYLCASMRATNSHNEQFFGPGTRLTVL.

This clonotype was found a few times. V usage is TRBV7-3 and J usage is TRBJ1-1, with 8 bases matching TRBD1. This CDR3 spans 14 amino acids. The V gene's germline CDR1 is SGHTA and CDR2 FQGTGA. With 4 bases clipped from V and 5 bases from J, the junction kept 6 bases outside the gene matches. The CDR3 is CASSSQGAGTEAFF. The CDR3 nucleotides are TGTGCCAGCAGCTCCCAGGGGGCGGGTACTGAAGCTTTCTTT.

This clonotype occurred a few times. CDR3 DNA: TGTGCCAGCAGTTCCTTAGACAGGGGCGTGGGATACGGCAATCAGCCCCAGCATTTT. Its protein product is CASSSLDRGVGYGNQPQHF. This chain links TRBV12-3 or TRBV12-4 with TRBJ1-5; 8 bases match TRBD1. The CDR3 runs to 19 residues. V was pared by 4 bases and J by 2 bases, with 16 bases of the junction left unmatched.

This clonotype was counted only a few times. This chain connects TRBV7-2 to TRBJ2-3; D unresolved. CDR3 length: 13 amino acids. Trimming removed 5 bases from V and 6 bases from J, with 12 bases in between. The germline V gene has CDR1 SGHTA and CDR2 FQGNSA. CDR3 region: CASSPKRTDTQYF. Here the CDR3 DNA reads TGTGCCAGCAGCCCCAAGAGGACCGATACGCAGTATTTT. Looking up the rest from reference TRBV7-2 and TRBJ2-3 gives the full variable domain: GAGVSQSPSNKVTEKGKDVELRCDPISGHTALYWYRQSLGQGLEFLIYFQGNSAPDKSGLPSDRFSAERTGGSVSTLTIQRTQQEDSAVYLCASSPKRTDTQYFGPGTRLTVL.

As to this clonotype: The junction shows a germline mismatch at one end, possibly a read error. The rearrangement uses TRBV3-1 and TRBJ2-2, with a possible D match to TRBD1 (5 bases). The CDR3 is 15 residues long. CDR1 LGHDT and CDR2 YNNKEL come from the germline V gene (reference sequence). CDR3 sequence reads: CASTQGSGYTGELFF. CDR3 DNA: TGTGCCAGCACCCAAGGTTCAGGGTACACCGGGGAGCTGTTTTTT.